This is a list of T cell receptor beta chains from one sample in a study of blood T cells in healthy people across ages. TCRdb called the 5' RACE reads again in MiXCR, with one record for every CDR3 protein. The sample has more than 650,000 distinct CDR3 sequences; roughly 26% are singletons. The same data also contributed to another study, on T cells of mothers and their children.

Sequenced sample: blood. The receptor set was obtained from a boy younger than 18 in good health. The CDR3 runs from the conserved cysteine through the conserved F or W. Each record gives: D gene, J gene, V gene, CDR3 length, CDR3 protein. The D gene is left open where the match is weak.

d_call: -; j_call: -; v_call: TRBV15; cdr3_length: 12; cdr3_aa: CATSGLPETQYF
d_call: -; j_call: TRBJ2-5; v_call: TRBV20-1; cdr3_length: 18; cdr3_aa: CSARRRRWEGGPEETQYF
d_call: -; j_call: TRBJ2-3; v_call: TRBV14; cdr3_length: 13; cdr3_aa: CASSQDRGLRQYF
d_call: -; j_call: -; v_call: TRBV21-1; cdr3_length: 18; cdr3_aa: CASSKENIRRYNSYEQYF
d_call: -; j_call: TRBJ2-3; v_call: TRBV2; cdr3_length: 13; cdr3_aa: CASRLLETDTQYF
d_call: -; j_call: TRBJ1-1; v_call: TRBV6-1; cdr3_length: 15; cdr3_aa: CASSERRAPYTEAFF
d_call: TRBD1; j_call: TRBJ2-7; v_call: TRBV29-1; cdr3_length: 13; cdr3_aa: CSVEKQGGREQYF
d_call: TRBD2; j_call: TRBJ2-1; v_call: TRBV12-3/TRBV12-4; cdr3_length: 17; cdr3_aa: CASSLDIGTSGVNEQFF
d_call: -; j_call: TRBJ2-4; v_call: TRBV29-1; cdr3_length: 13; cdr3_aa: CSVGEGQINIQYF
d_call: -; j_call: TRBJ1-2; v_call: TRBV10-3; cdr3_length: 14; cdr3_aa: CAISESKGGYGYTF
d_call: TRBD1; j_call: TRBJ2-7; v_call: TRBV7-6; cdr3_length: 15; cdr3_aa: CASSLGAGGSYEQYF
d_call: -; j_call: TRBJ1-5; v_call: TRBV27; cdr3_length: 14; cdr3_aa: CASSASWGNQPQHF
d_call: -; j_call: TRBJ2-1; v_call: TRBV4-1; cdr3_length: 17; cdr3_aa: CASSQDTGRDIYNEQFF
d_call: TRBD1; j_call: TRBJ2-5; v_call: TRBV5-1; cdr3_length: 14; cdr3_aa: CASSLTGTGETQYF
d_call: TRBD1; j_call: TRBJ2-7; v_call: TRBV6-6; cdr3_length: 14; cdr3_aa: CASSYPKGAGEQYF
d_call: -; j_call: TRBJ2-2; v_call: TRBV11-2; cdr3_length: 13; cdr3_aa: CASTPFVTGELFF
d_call: -; j_call: TRBJ2-1; v_call: TRBV12-3/TRBV12-4; cdr3_length: 16; cdr3_aa: CASRVGGQGSYNEQFF
d_call: TRBD2; j_call: TRBJ2-7; v_call: TRBV6-5; cdr3_length: 16; cdr3_aa: CASSYVASGRGYEQYF
d_call: -; j_call: TRBJ2-7; v_call: TRBV5-5; cdr3_length: 11; cdr3_aa: CASSVSYEQYF
d_call: -; j_call: TRBJ2-7; v_call: TRBV20-1; cdr3_length: 10; cdr3_aa: CSAPGPEQYF
d_call: -; j_call: -; v_call: TRBV11-2; cdr3_length: 12; cdr3_aa: CASSLVIYEQYF
d_call: TRBD1; j_call: TRBJ2-1; v_call: TRBV6-1; cdr3_length: 15; cdr3_aa: CASRPQGASVSEQFF
d_call: TRBD1; j_call: TRBJ2-7; v_call: TRBV5-1; cdr3_length: 17; cdr3_aa: CASSLGSADRSSYEQYF
d_call: TRBD1; j_call: TRBJ2-5; v_call: TRBV10-3; cdr3_length: 15; cdr3_aa: CAISGPGQAGETQYF
d_call: -; j_call: TRBJ2-2; v_call: TRBV10-3; cdr3_length: 12; cdr3_aa: CAISVNTGELFF
d_call: TRBD2; j_call: TRBJ2-5; v_call: TRBV29-1; cdr3_length: 12; cdr3_aa: CSAREDKETQYF
d_call: -; j_call: -; v_call: TRBV11-2; cdr3_length: 14; cdr3_aa: CASSLGAVRNEQFF
d_call: -; j_call: TRBJ2-7; v_call: TRBV12-3/TRBV12-4; cdr3_length: 14; cdr3_aa: CASSQTQGRGEQYF
d_call: TRBD2; j_call: -; v_call: TRBV5-1; cdr3_length: 17; cdr3_aa: CASSLAPGLAGATEQFF